Listed below are T cell receptor beta chains from one sample, sequenced in a study of post-analysis software for immune sequencing data. One entry per CDR3 protein results from TCRdb running MiXCR on the PCR reads. Counted here are roughly 540,000 distinct CDR3 sequences, approximately 34% occurring once; the ten biggest clones make up around 5.9%. Sequencing input: blood. These receptors were obtained from a girl aged 2-17 years with multiple sclerosis. Both conserved end residues are part of each CDR3. The D gene is left open where the match is weak. Part of the rows lack a size; the others show once, few, many or a class for expanded clones.

D gene: -
clone size: -
V gene: TRBV2
J gene: TRBJ1-2
CDR3 protein: CASSEVVENYGYTF
CDR3 DNA: TGTGCCAGCAGTGAAGTAGTGGAGAACTATGGCTACACCTTC

D gene: TRBD2
clone size: -
V gene: TRBV29-1
J gene: TRBJ2-5
CDR3 protein: CSVERSGGASQYF
CDR3 DNA: TGCAGCGTTGAAAGGAGCGGGGGGGCGTCCCAGTACTTC

D gene: -
clone size: -
V gene: TRBV14
J gene: TRBJ1-4
CDR3 protein: CASRPYGATNEKLFF
CDR3 DNA: TGTGCCAGCAGACCCTACGGGGCAACTAATGAAAAACTGTTTTTT

D gene: -
clone size: -
V gene: TRBV10-2
J gene: TRBJ2-3
CDR3 protein: CASSEDSRGGVTDTQYF
CDR3 DNA: TGCGCCAGCAGTGAAGATAGCCGGGGAGGTGTAACAGATACGCAGTATTTT

D gene: TRBD1
clone size: -
V gene: TRBV5-1
J gene: TRBJ1-1
CDR3 protein: CASSIKTGQVNTEAFF
CDR3 DNA: TGCGCCAGCAGCATCAAAACGGGACAGGTGAACACTGAAGCTTTCTTT

D gene: TRBD1
clone size: -
V gene: TRBV16
J gene: TRBJ1-2
CDR3 protein: CASSRGQGVYGYTF
CDR3 DNA: TGTGCCAGCAGCCGCGGACAGGGGGTCTATGGCTACACCTTC

D gene: TRBD2
clone size: -
V gene: TRBV7-2
J gene: TRBJ2-1
CDR3 protein: CASSPRWTSGASSYNEQFF
CDR3 DNA: TGTGCCAGCAGCCCCCGCTGGACTAGCGGGGCCAGCTCCTACAATGAGCAGTTCTTC

D gene: -
clone size: few
V gene: TRBV11-2
J gene: TRBJ2-7
CDR3 protein: CASSLLTPTRAYEQYF
CDR3 DNA: TGTGCCAGCAGCTTATTGACCCCCACACGCGCCTACGAGCAGTACTTC

D gene: -
clone size: -
V gene: TRBV29-1
J gene: TRBJ2-3
CDR3 protein: CSVPGGGGDTQYF
CDR3 DNA: TGCAGCGTTCCAGGGGGCGGGGGGGATACGCAGTATTTT

D gene: -
clone size: -
V gene: TRBV5-5
J gene: TRBJ1-5
CDR3 protein: CASSPGLTNQPQHF
CDR3 DNA: TGTGCCAGCAGCCCCGGACTGACGAATCAGCCCCAGCATTTT

D gene: -
clone size: few
V gene: TRBV15
J gene: TRBJ2-7
CDR3 protein: CATSRPWDISYEQYF
CDR3 DNA: TGTGCCACCAGCAGACCCTGGGACATAAGCTACGAGCAGTACTTC

D gene: -
clone size: -
V gene: TRBV6-5
J gene: TRBJ2-1
CDR3 protein: CASSYLLDNEQFF
CDR3 DNA: TGTGCCAGCAGTTACCTTCTAGACAATGAGCAGTTCTTC

D gene: -
clone size: -
V gene: TRBV5-1
J gene: TRBJ1-1
CDR3 protein: CASSLRVAGTEAFF
CDR3 DNA: TGCGCCAGCAGCTTAAGGGTCGCCGGCACTGAAGCTTTCTTT

D gene: -
clone size: -
V gene: TRBV20-1
J gene: TRBJ1-2
CDR3 protein: CSANHQGGGYTF
CDR3 DNA: TGCAGTGCTAACCACCAGGGCGGAGGCTACACCTTC

D gene: TRBD2
clone size: -
V gene: TRBV20-1
J gene: TRBJ2-7
CDR3 protein: CSATPGGGPYEQYF
CDR3 DNA: TGCAGTGCCACCCCAGGCGGGGGTCCCTACGAGCAGTACTTC

D gene: -
clone size: many
V gene: TRBV4-1
J gene: TRBJ2-7
CDR3 protein: CASSQERPSYEQYF
CDR3 DNA: TGCGCCAGCAGCCAAGAGCGACCCTCCTACGAGCAGTACTTC

D gene: TRBD2
clone size: few
V gene: TRBV5-1
J gene: TRBJ2-3
CDR3 protein: CASSLVGRRLAGTDTQYF
CDR3 DNA: TGCGCCAGCAGCTTGGTCGGGCGAAGACTAGCGGGGACAGATACGCAGTATTTT

D gene: TRBD2
clone size: once
V gene: TRBV20-1
J gene: TRBJ2-7
CDR3 protein: CSARPSGGQAYEQYF
CDR3 DNA: TGCAGTGCTAGACCTAGCGGGGGGCAAGCCTACGAGCAGTACTTC

D gene: TRBD2
clone size: few
V gene: TRBV2
J gene: TRBJ2-5
CDR3 protein: CASSKMSGGAVTKETQYF
CDR3 DNA: TGTGCCAGCAGTAAAATGTCGGGGGGGGCCGTAACAAAAGAGACCCAGTACTTC

D gene: TRBD2
clone size: few
V gene: TRBV27
J gene: TRBJ2-5
CDR3 protein: CASSLIRGGGETQYF
CDR3 DNA: TGTGCCAGCAGTTTAATCCGGGGGGGTGGGGAGACCCAGTACTTC

D gene: TRBD2
clone size: few
V gene: TRBV6-5
J gene: TRBJ2-5
CDR3 protein: CASSWTSGGSQETQYF
CDR3 DNA: TGTGCCAGCAGTTGGACTAGCGGGGGGAGCCAAGAGACCCAGTACTTC

D gene: TRBD2
clone size: once
V gene: TRBV6-5
J gene: TRBJ2-2
CDR3 protein: CASSPTSGGAAGELFF
CDR3 DNA: TGTGCCAGCAGTCCTACTAGCGGGGGGGCGGCCGGGGAGCTGTTTTTT

D gene: -
clone size: many
V gene: TRBV24-1
J gene: TRBJ2-5
CDR3 protein: CATSALGQETQYF
CDR3 DNA: TGTGCCACCAGTGCCCTCGGTCAAGAGACCCAGTACTTC

D gene: TRBD1
clone size: few
V gene: TRBV12-3/TRBV12-4
J gene: TRBJ2-6
CDR3 protein: CASSYGTGGPGANVLTF
CDR3 DNA: TGTGCCAGCAGTTACGGGACAGGGGGCCCTGGGGCCAACGTCCTGACTTTC

D gene: TRBD2
clone size: -
V gene: TRBV12-3/TRBV12-4
J gene: TRBJ2-1
CDR3 protein: CASSLSGRDEQFF
CDR3 DNA: TGTGCCAGCAGTTTAAGTGGGAGGGATGAGCAGTTCTTC

D gene: TRBD2
clone size: -
V gene: TRBV14
J gene: TRBJ2-5
CDR3 protein: CASSQGLAELQETQYF
CDR3 DNA: TGTGCCAGCAGCCAAGGACTAGCGGAGCTGCAAGAGACCCAGTACTTC

D gene: -
clone size: few
V gene: TRBV5-1
J gene: TRBJ2-2
CDR3 protein: CASSSDRDWTGELFF
CDR3 DNA: TGCGCCAGCAGCTCAGACAGGGACTGGACCGGGGAGCTGTTTTTT

D gene: -
clone size: -
V gene: TRBV9
J gene: TRBJ1-2
CDR3 protein: CASSVGGRNGYTF
CDR3 DNA: TGTGCCAGCAGCGTAGGTGGGAGGAATGGCTACACCTTC

D gene: -
clone size: -
V gene: TRBV5-1
J gene: TRBJ2-7
CDR3 protein: CASSFDFSSYEQYF
CDR3 DNA: TGCGCCAGCAGCTTCGACTTTTCATCCTACGAGCAGTACTTC

D gene: TRBD1
clone size: -
V gene: TRBV5-4
J gene: TRBJ2-5
CDR3 protein: CASSLARGQGVWTQYF
CDR3 DNA: TGTGCCAGCAGCTTGGCAAGAGGACAGGGTGTATGGACCCAGTACTTC

D gene: -
clone size: few
V gene: TRBV11-2
J gene: TRBJ1-2
CDR3 protein: CASSHFRRANYGYTF
CDR3 DNA: TGTGCCAGCAGCCATTTCCGCAGGGCTAACTATGGCTACACCTTC

D gene: TRBD2
clone size: -
V gene: TRBV20-1
J gene: TRBJ2-7
CDR3 protein: CSARAGSGTSYEQYF
CDR3 DNA: TGCAGTGCTAGAGCTGGTAGCGGGACCTCCTACGAGCAGTACTTC

D gene: -
clone size: few
V gene: TRBV29-1
J gene: TRBJ1-1
CDR3 protein: CSVGDIYTEAFF
CDR3 DNA: TGCAGCGTTGGGGACATATACACTGAAGCTTTCTTT

D gene: TRBD2
clone size: few
V gene: TRBV18
J gene: TRBJ2-5
CDR3 protein: CASSPSAGLAEETQYF
CDR3 DNA: TGTGCCAGCTCACCAAGTGCCGGACTAGCGGAAGAGACCCAGTACTTC

D gene: TRBD1
clone size: few
V gene: TRBV12-3/TRBV12-4
J gene: TRBJ2-3
CDR3 protein: CASSTGTGSTDTQYF
CDR3 DNA: TGTGCCAGCAGTACCGGGACAGGTAGCACAGATACGCAGTATTTT

D gene: -
clone size: few
V gene: TRBV6-1
J gene: TRBJ1-5
CDR3 protein: CASSEGLEWPQHF
CDR3 DNA: TGTGCCAGCAGTGAGGGGTTAGAGTGGCCCCAGCATTTT

D gene: -
clone size: -
V gene: TRBV3-1
J gene: TRBJ1-2
CDR3 protein: CASSQDGGQVPGYTF
CDR3 DNA: TGTGCCAGCAGCCAAGATGGGGGGCAGGTACCTGGCTACACCTTC

D gene: TRBD1
clone size: -
V gene: TRBV5-1
J gene: TRBJ2-5
CDR3 protein: CASSFGTGVEETQYF
CDR3 DNA: TGCGCCAGCAGCTTCGGGACAGGGGTAGAGGAGACCCAGTACTTC

D gene: -
clone size: many
V gene: TRBV20-1
J gene: TRBJ2-7
CDR3 protein: CSARVIGYRGGEQYF
CDR3 DNA: TGCAGTGCTAGAGTTATAGGTTACAGGGGAGGTGAGCAGTACTTC

D gene: TRBD1
clone size: few
V gene: TRBV6-5
J gene: TRBJ2-7
CDR3 protein: CASSYWDRGRDEQYF
CDR3 DNA: TGTGCCAGCAGTTATTGGGACAGGGGTAGGGACGAGCAGTACTTC

D gene: -
clone size: -
V gene: TRBV4-1
J gene: TRBJ2-5
CDR3 protein: CASSHDSYQETQYF
CDR3 DNA: TGCGCCAGCAGCCACGACAGCTACCAAGAGACCCAGTACTTC

D gene: -
clone size: -
V gene: TRBV7-9
J gene: TRBJ1-2
CDR3 protein: CASSLEWRGTGYTF
CDR3 DNA: TGTGCCAGCAGCTTAGAGTGGAGGGGAACGGGCTACACCTTC

D gene: -
clone size: many
V gene: TRBV4-2
J gene: TRBJ1-6
CDR3 protein: CASSQGGNNNSPLHF
CDR3 DNA: TGTGCCAGCAGCCAAGGGGGCAACAATAATTCACCCCTCCACTTT

D gene: -
clone size: -
V gene: TRBV7-9
J gene: TRBJ1-2
CDR3 protein: CASSDYTFSNYGYTF
CDR3 DNA: TGTGCCAGCAGCGATTACACCTTCTCTAACTATGGCTACACCTTC

D gene: -
clone size: few
V gene: TRBV29-1
J gene: TRBJ2-5
CDR3 protein: CSVDWRGGETQYF
CDR3 DNA: TGCAGCGTTGACTGGCGGGGCGGCGAGACCCAGTACTTC